This T cell receptor (beta chain) was identified in a study of blood T cell repertoires in COVID-19. Study context: Italy, Spain and the United States were the sources of the convalescent and acute COVID-19 samples. From T cells, B-cell-depleted T cells, or PBMCs came the material, which was cDNA or gDNA.

CDR3 length equals 15 residues. J lost 3 bases, V lost 6 bases, and 6 bases had no gene match. Germline lookup yields CDR1 SEHNR and CDR2 FQNEAQ (reference sequence). In the study's own analysis: Cell counts per sample came from amplifying reference gene primers. Sequencing was performed with immunoSEQ multiplex PCR; in TCRdb, only in-frame clones are kept and a portion is missing. V and J calls and clone size are given by that table; D and trimming were obtained from the DNA. The sample shows more than 150,000 clones, nearly 90% of them seen only once. Sample: peripheral blood. This TCR derives from a man aged 50-60 years with acute or convalescent COVID-19. V gene TRBV7-9 combines with J gene TRBJ2-2; 8 bases match TRBD2. CDR3 sequence (DNA): TGTGCCAGCAGGAGGCGGCGGGAGGACACCGGGGAGCTGTTTTTT. Protein sequence: CASRRRREDTGELFF.